A single TCR beta chain is shown here with its context. The target antigen is unknown. This specimen belongs to a study of graft-versus-host responses after intestinal transplantation. Overall study context: Those transplanted obtained multivisceral, liver-intestinal, or isolated intestinal grafts.

Findings of the study overall: In patients with graft-donor T cell macrochimerism, allograft graft-versus-host to host-versus-graft clonal ratios were high.

Trimming cost V 3 bases and J 6 bases; bases outside gene matches: 7. This CDR3 comprises 15 residues. Germline V gene lookup returns CDR1 SGHRS and CDR2 YFSETQ. The repertoire was sequenced with immunoSEQ multiplex PCR; TCRdb's copy has only in-frame clones and lacks some. The table lists about 94,000 clones, 90% to 95% of them singletons. This sample comprised unstimulated CD8+ T cells sorted from spleen or lymph node cells, obtained before intestinal transplant. J is TRBJ2-3 and V is TRBV5-1; 10 bases agree with TRBD1. This sequence was found in a human donor who received an intestinal transplant. In DNA, the CDR3 is TGCGCCAGCAGCTGGAAGACAGGGGGCGAGGATACGCAGTATTTT. It encodes CASSWKTGGEDTQYF.